This TCR beta chain was retrieved from a study of blood T cells in healthy people across ages. Findings of the study overall: Researchers deemed the diversity estimates from one million T cells underestimates.

Concerning this clonotype itself: Its antigen is unknown.

Primers used in a second PCR of roughly 6 to 12 cycles were a sample-barcoded 5' primer and a J-beta primer mix. TCRdb independently ran MiXCR on the 5' RACE reads; one entry per CDR3 protein. The repertoire holds around 2 million distinct CDR3 sequences, with around 42% as singletons. In germline, CDR1 is LGHNA, CDR2 YSLEER. The CDR3 consists of 14 residues. The ends lost 0 bases at V and 7 bases at J; junction bases unmatched: 2. The TCR comes from a human donor in good health. J is TRBJ1-2 and V is TRBV4-3, with 10 bases lining up with TRBD1. The sample comprised blood. The CDR3 DNA reads as TGCGCCAGCAGCCAAGAATGGGACAGGGGTGGCTACACCTTC. Protein: CASSQEWDRGGYTF.